This TCR beta chain derives from a study of sequential checkpoint blockade in melanoma. Looking at the study overall: 91 pretreatment tumor DNA samples were TCRβ immunosequenced. Twenty-two patients had matched tumor biopsies before treatment and at week 13 after nivolumab or ipilimumab alone.

Sequenced by immunoSEQ multiplex PCR; TCRdb stores in-frame clones only, minus some. The sample has about 37,000 clones, about 30% seen once. Study-wide results and caveats: Response in arm A was associated with pretreatment TIL clonality.

Trimming shortened V by 3 bases and J by 7 bases, and 21 bases separated the two germline ends. Germline loops: CDR1 MDHEN, CDR2 SYDVKM. The CDR3 is 16 residues long. The sample's treatment: randomized to nivolumab then ipilimumab (arm A) or the reverse (arm B). None of the patients previously received DNA-damaging chemotherapy. This clone has more than one count but fewer than ten. As yet, its antigen is unknown. The sequencing here drew on tumor tissue (inferred from file names), taken from a patient given nivolumab and ipilimumab in sequence. The chain recombines TRBV28 with TRBJ1-2; D not certain. The TCR originated in a human donor with melanoma. CDR3 amino acids: CASSFALVSTPGGYTF. CDR3 in DNA: TGTGCCAGCAGTTTTGCCCTGGTCTCCACCCCTGGTGGCTACACCTTC.